Detailed here is one T cell receptor beta chain. What it binds is unknown. This specimen comes from a study of T cell responses to AZD1222 COVID-19 vaccine. V lost 6 bases to trimming and J lost 0 bases; unmatched junction nucleotides: 10. This CDR3 contains 16 residues. Germline V gene lookup returns CDR1 MDHEN and CDR2 SYDVKM. The data were produced by immunoSEQ multiplex PCR, yet TCRdb's version contains in-frame clones alone and is incomplete. This table holds around 100,000 clones, almost 85% found once. Study-wide results and limits: Nearly half of spike-specific TCRs reportedly go after variant regions that carry no mutations. Among AZD1222 vaccinees, only six were seropositive at baseline. Spike-specific TCR breadth and depth grew following two AZD1222 doses. Donors in the cohort were predominantly white British and more often female, and clonal diversity was possibly underestimated.

Material: peripheral blood, obtained on day 0 of AZD1222 vaccination. This chain links TRBV28 with TRBJ2-7; 8 bases line up with TRBD2. This receptor was obtained from an adult in good health. The CDR3 DNA follows: TGTGCCAGCAGCTTTCCCCACAGCGGGAGCTCCTACGAGCAGTACTTC. Translating it yields CASSFPHSGSSYEQYF.